This entry describes one T cell receptor (beta chain). The antigen remains undetermined. This CDR3 has 14 amino acids. CDR1 is SGHAT, CDR2 FQNNGV, per germline. Losses at the gene ends were 5 bases for V and 3 bases for J; bases not matched to a gene: 6. Produced via immunoSEQ multiplex PCR; TCRdb's table is partial and in-frame only. The sample includes about 160,000 clones, 70% to 85% of them seen just once. These data originate in a study of cytotoxic CD8 clonotypes in ibrutinib-treated CLL. Findings and limits, study-wide: Clonality grew at ibrutinib response; at progression, it decreased back toward baseline.

The chain uses TRBV11-2 and TRBJ2-7, with TRBD1 matching 8 bases. The material sequenced was PBMCs, taken after 12 months of ibrutinib treatment. The clonotype was recovered from a human donor with chronic lymphocytic leukemia. The CDR3 sequence is CASSPTDRVYEQYF. CDR3 nucleotides: TGTGCCAGCAGCCCCACGGACAGGGTCTACGAGCAGTACTTC.